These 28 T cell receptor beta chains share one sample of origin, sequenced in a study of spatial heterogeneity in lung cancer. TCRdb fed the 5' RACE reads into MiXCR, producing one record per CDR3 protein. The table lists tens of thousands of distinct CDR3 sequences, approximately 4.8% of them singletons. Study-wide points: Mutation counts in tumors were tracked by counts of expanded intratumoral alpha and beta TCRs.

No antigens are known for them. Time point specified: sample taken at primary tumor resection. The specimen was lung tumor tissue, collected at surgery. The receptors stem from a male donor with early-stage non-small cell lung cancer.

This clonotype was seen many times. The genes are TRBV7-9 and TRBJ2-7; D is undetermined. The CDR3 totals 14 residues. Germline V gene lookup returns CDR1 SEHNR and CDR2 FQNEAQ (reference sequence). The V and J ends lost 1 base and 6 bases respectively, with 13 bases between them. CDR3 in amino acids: CASSLGFEGSEQYF. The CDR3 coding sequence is TGTGCCAGCAGCTTAGGGTTTGAAGGGTCCGAGCAGTACTTC.

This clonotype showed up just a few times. CDR3 residues: CSVEGTGPYEQYF. Here the CDR3 DNA reads TGCAGCGTTGAAGGGACAGGGCCCTACGAGCAGTACTTC. This chain uses TRBV29-1 with TRBJ2-7; 8 bases fit TRBD1. The trim removed 1 base at V and 2 bases at J, leaving 1 base unmatched. There are 13 residues in the CDR3. Germline values: CDR1 SQVTM, CDR2 ANQGSEA.

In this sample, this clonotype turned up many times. The CDR3 nucleotides are TGTGCCAGCAGCCCAGGGGGGAGGGCCGAAGCTTTCTTT. Translation: CASSPGGRAEAFF. The chain employs TRBV11-2 and TRBJ1-1; 7 nucleotides match TRBD1. The CDR3 is 13 residues long. Per the germline V gene, CDR1 is SGHAT and CDR2 is FQNNGV. The ends lost 5 bases at V and 8 bases at J; junction bases unmatched: 8.

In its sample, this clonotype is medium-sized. As DNA, the CDR3 is TGTGCCAGCAGTTTGACGGGGCTAGCGGGAGGCGAGCAGTACTTC. It yields the protein CASSLTGLAGGEQYF. V usage is TRBV28 and J usage is TRBJ2-7, with TRBD2 matching 11 bases. Germline loops: CDR1 MDHEN, CDR2 SYDVKM. V lost 3 bases, J lost 6 bases, and 7 bases stayed unmatched. The CDR3 contains 15 residues.

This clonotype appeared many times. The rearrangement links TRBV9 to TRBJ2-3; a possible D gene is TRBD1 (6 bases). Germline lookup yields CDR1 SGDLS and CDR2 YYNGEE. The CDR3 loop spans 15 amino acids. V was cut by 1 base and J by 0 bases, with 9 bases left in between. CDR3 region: CASSVSTGSTDTQYF. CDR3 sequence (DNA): TGTGCCAGCAGCGTAAGTACAGGGAGCACAGATACGCAGTATTTT.

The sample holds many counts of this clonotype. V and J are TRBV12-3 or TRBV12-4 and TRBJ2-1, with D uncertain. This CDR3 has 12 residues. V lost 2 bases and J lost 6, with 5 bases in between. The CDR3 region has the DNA TGTGCCAGCAGTTTATTCGGCAATGAGCAGTTCTTC. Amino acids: CASSLFGNEQFF.

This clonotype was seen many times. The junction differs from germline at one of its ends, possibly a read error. The CDR3 sequence: CASSVVKGGELLF. For the CDR3, the DNA is TGTGCCAGCAGCGTAGTTAAGGGCGGGGAGCTGCTTTTT. V is TRBV9 and J is TRBJ2-2; TRBD2 might be the D (6 bases). This CDR3 comprises 13 residues. Germline V CDR1 and CDR2: SGDLS, YYNGEE.

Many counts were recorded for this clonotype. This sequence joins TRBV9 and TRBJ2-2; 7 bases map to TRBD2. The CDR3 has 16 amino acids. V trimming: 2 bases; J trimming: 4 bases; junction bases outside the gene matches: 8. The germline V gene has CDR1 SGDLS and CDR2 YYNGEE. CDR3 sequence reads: CASSVRGLEPTGELFF. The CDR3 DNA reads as TGTGCCAGCAGCGTTCGAGGACTAGAGCCCACCGGGGAGCTGTTTTTT.

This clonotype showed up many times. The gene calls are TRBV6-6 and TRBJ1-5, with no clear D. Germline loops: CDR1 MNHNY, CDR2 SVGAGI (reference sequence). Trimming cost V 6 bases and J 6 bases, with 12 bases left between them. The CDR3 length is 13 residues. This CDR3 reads CASSPMGIQPQHF. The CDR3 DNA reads TGTGCCAGCAGCCCGATGGGTATTCAGCCCCAGCATTTT.

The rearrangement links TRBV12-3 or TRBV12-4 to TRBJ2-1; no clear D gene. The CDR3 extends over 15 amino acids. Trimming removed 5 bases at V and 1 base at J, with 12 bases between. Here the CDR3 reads CASSRSPVSYNEQFF. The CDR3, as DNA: TGTGCCAGCAGTCGAAGCCCCGTTTCCTACAATGAGCAGTTCTTC.

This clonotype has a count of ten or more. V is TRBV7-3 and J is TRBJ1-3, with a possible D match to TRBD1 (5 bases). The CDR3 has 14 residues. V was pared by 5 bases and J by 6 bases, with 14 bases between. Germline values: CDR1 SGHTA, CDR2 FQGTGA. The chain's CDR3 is CASSPGRGENTIYF. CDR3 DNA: TGTGCCAGCAGCCCCGGGCGGGGGGAAAACACCATATATTTT.

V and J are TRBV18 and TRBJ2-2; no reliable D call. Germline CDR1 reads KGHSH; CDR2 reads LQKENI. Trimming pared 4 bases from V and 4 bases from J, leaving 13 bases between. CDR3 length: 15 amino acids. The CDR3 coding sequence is TGTGCCAGCTCACGGACCGGTTCTGGCACCGGGGAGCTGTTTTTT. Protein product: CASSRTGSGTGELFF.

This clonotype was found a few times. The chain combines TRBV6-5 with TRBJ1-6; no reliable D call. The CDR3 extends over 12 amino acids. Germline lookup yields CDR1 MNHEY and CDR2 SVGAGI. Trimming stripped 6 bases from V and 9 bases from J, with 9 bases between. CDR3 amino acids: CASRYQSSPLHF. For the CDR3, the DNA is TGTGCCAGCAGATATCAGAGTTCACCCCTCCACTTT.

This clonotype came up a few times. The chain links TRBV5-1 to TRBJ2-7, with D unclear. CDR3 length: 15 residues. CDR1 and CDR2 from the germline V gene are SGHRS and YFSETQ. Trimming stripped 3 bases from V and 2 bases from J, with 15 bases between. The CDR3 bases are TGCGCCAGCAGCTCCGGACGGTCGACCGCCTACGAGCAGTACTTC. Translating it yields CASSSGRSTAYEQYF.

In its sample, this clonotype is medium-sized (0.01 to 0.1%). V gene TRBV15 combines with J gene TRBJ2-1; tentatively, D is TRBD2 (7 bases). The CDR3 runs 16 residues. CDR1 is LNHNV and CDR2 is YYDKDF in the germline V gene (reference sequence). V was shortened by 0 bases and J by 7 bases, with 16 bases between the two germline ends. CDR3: CATSRDLGGLRNEQFF. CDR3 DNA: TGTGCCACCAGCAGAGATCTCGGGGGGCTAAGAAATGAGCAGTTCTTC.

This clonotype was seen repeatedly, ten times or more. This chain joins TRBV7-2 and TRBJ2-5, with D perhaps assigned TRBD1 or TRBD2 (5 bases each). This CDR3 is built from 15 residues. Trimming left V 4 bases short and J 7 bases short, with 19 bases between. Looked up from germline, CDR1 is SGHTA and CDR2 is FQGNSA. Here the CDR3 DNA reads TGTGCCAGCAGCTATACTAGGATGTCTGGGGGGACCCAGTACTTC. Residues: CASSYTRMSGGTQYF.

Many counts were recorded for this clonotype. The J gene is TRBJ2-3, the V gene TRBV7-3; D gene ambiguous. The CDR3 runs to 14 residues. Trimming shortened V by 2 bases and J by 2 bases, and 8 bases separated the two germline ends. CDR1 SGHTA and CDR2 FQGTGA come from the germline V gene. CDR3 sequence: CASSLRRSTDTQYF. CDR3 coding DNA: TGTGCCAGCAGCTTACGGAGATCCACAGATACGCAGTATTTT.

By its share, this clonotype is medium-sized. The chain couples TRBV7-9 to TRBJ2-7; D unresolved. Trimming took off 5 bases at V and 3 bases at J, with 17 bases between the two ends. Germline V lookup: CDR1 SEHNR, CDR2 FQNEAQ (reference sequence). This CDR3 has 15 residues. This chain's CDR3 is CASSPVGASLYEQYF. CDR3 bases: TGTGCCAGCAGCCCAGTAGGCGCCAGCCTCTACGAGCAGTACTTC.

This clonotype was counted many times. CDR3 loop: CASSLDGRQPQHF. CDR3 DNA sequence: TGTGCCAGCAGTTTGGACGGGAGGCAGCCCCAGCATTTT. V and J are TRBV12-3 or TRBV12-4 and TRBJ1-5; the D is unclear. This CDR3 has 13 residues. V dropped 3 bases and J dropped 7 bases, with 10 bases sitting between them.

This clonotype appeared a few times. The CDR3 is CASSLGTGFRNEQFF. In nucleotides, the CDR3 is TGTGCCAGCAGCTTAGGAACAGGATTCCGGAATGAGCAGTTCTTC. V and J are TRBV13 and TRBJ2-1; a possible D gene is TRBD1 (5 bases). Germline values: CDR1 PRHDT, CDR2 FYEKMQ (reference sequence). The CDR3 totals 15 residues. Between the trimmed V and J ends, which lost 0 bases and 7 bases, there was a span of 13 bases.

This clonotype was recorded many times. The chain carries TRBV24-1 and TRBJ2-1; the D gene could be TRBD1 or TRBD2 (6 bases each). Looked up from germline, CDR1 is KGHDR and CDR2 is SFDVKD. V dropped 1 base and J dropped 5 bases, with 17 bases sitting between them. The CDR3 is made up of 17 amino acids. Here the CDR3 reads CATSDFGGGRLDNEQFF. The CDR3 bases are TGTGCCACCAGTGATTTCGGAGGGGGGCGGTTAGACAATGAGCAGTTCTTC.

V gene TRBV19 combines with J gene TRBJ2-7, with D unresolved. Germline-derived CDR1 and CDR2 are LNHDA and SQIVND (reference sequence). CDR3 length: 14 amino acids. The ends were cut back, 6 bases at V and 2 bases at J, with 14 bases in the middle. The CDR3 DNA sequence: TGTGCCAGTAGATCCTGGGTTCCCCCCTACGAGCAGTACTTC. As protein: CASRSWVPPYEQYF.

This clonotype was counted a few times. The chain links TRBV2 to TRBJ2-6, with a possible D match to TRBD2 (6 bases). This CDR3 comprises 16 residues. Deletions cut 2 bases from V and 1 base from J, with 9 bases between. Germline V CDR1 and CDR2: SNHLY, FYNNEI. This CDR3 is CASSERGFSGANVLTF. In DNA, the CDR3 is TGTGCCAGCAGTGAACGGGGGTTTTCTGGGGCCAACGTCCTGACTTTC.

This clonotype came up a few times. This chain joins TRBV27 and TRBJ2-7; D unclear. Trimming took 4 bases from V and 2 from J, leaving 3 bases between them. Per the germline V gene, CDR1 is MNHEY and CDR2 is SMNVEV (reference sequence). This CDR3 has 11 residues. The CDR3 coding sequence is TGTGCCAGCAGTTCGGCCTACGAGCAGTACTTC. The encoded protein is CASSSAYEQYF.

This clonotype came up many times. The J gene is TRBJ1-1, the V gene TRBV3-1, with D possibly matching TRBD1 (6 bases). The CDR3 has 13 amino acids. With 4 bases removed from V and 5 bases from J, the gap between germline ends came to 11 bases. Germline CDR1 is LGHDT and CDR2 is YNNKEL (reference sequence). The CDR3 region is CASSRVTGTEAFF. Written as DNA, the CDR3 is TGTGCCAGCAGCCGAGTCACAGGGACTGAAGCTTTCTTT.

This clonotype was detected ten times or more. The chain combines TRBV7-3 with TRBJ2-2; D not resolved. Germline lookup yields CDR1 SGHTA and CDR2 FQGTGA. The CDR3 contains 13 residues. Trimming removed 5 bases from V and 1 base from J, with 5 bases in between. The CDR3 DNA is TGTGCCAGCAGCGGAGAGAACACCGGGGAGCTGTTTTTT. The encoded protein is CASSGENTGELFF.

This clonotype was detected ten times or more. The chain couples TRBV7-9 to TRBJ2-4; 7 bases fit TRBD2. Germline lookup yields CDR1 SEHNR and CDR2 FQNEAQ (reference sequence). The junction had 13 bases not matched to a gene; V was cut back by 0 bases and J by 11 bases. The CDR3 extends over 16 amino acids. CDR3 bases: TGTGCCAGCAGCTTAGCTAGGGCTACCTCCGCGGGGGTTCAGTACTTC. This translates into CASSLARATSAGVQYF. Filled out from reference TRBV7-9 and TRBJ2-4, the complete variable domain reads DTGVSQNPRHKITKRGQNVTFRCDPISEHNRLYWYRQTLGQGPEFLTYFQNEAQLEKSRLLSDRFSAERPKGSFSTLEIQRTEQGDSAMYLCASSLARATSAGVQYFGAGTRLSVL.

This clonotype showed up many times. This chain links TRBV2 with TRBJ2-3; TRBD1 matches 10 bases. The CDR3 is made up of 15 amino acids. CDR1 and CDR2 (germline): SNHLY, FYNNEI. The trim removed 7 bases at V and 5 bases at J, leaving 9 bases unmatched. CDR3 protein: CASNPDRGAGDTQYF. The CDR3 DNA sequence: TGTGCCAGCAACCCGGACAGGGGGGCAGGAGATACGCAGTATTTT.